This passage covers 8 T cell receptor beta chains from one sample sequenced in a study of low-dose radiotherapy and immunotherapy resistance in tumors. Indicated time point: before trial treatment. Gene-specific TRAV and TRBV primers were used for first-strand cDNA, covering alpha and beta chains. With a constant-region primer and a V-primer adapter, TCRs were subjected to about 20 PCR cycles of amplification. TCRdb independently ran MiXCR on the reads; one entry per CDR3 protein. The table has tens of thousands of distinct CDR3 sequences, over 15% seen once. The sequences come from PBMCs, collected before treatment. Receptors were obtained from a male donor with prostate cancer.

Many counts were recorded for this clonotype. The chain joins TRBV20-1 to TRBJ1-5; 7 bases are shared with TRBD1. CDR3 length: 15 amino acids. The V segment lost 0 bases and the J segment 2 bases; nucleotides outside the gene matches: 4. Germline V CDR1 and CDR2: DFQATT, SNEGSKA (reference sequence). The CDR3 DNA follows: TGCAGTGCTAGAGATTCAGGGGGTGGCAATCAGCCCCAGCATTTT. This gives the protein CSARDSGGGNQPQHF.

This clonotype came up many times. The V call is TRBV7-9, the J call TRBJ2-7, with D possibly TRBD1 on 5 matching bases. The CDR3 is 13 residues long. Trimming pared 3 bases from V and 3 bases from J, leaving 9 bases between. CDR1 is SEHNR and CDR2 is FQNEAQ in the germline V gene (reference sequence). DNA for the CDR3: TGTGCCAGCAGCTTTTTTCAGGGCTACGAGCAGTACTTC. Translation gives CASSFFQGYEQYF.

This clonotype has at least ten counts. This chain joins TRBV20-1 and TRBJ1-5; no firm D call. The CDR3 loop spans 14 amino acids. Germline values: CDR1 DFQATT, CDR2 SNEGSKA (reference sequence). V lost 1 base, J lost 7 bases, and 14 bases lay in between. CDR3 in amino acids: CSARGAENRQPQHF. CDR3 DNA sequence: TGCAGTGCTAGAGGGGCAGAGAATCGACAGCCCCAGCATTTT.

This clonotype was detected many times. The chain is built from TRBV3-1 and TRBJ1-4, with D perhaps TRBD1 (6 bases). CDR1 LGHDT and CDR2 YNNKEL come from the germline V gene (reference sequence). With 4 bases removed from V and 7 bases from J, the gap between germline ends came to 13 bases. The CDR3 sequence is 14 residues long. The CDR3 reads CASSPTGLGEKLFF. The CDR3 DNA is TGTGCCAGCAGCCCCACAGGGTTGGGTGAAAAACTGTTTTTT.

A remark on this clonotype: One base separates it from a far larger clone, so it is likely a read error. The rearrangement joins TRBV2 to TRBJ2-3; 7 nucleotides align to TRBD2. Per the germline V gene, CDR1 is SNHLY and CDR2 is FYNNEI. The CDR3 totals 15 residues. The CDR3 loop reads CVSSFAAGTTDTQYF. In DNA, the CDR3 is TGTGTCAGCAGCTTTGCAGCGGGGACCACAGATACGCAGTATTTT.

This clonotype came up many times. The chain joins TRBV18 to TRBJ1-2; D is possibly TRBD1 (5 bases). This CDR3 spans 14 amino acids. Germline lookup yields CDR1 KGHSH and CDR2 LQKENI. V was cut by 6 bases and J by 8 bases, with 19 bases left in between. The CDR3 region is CASSTDRSWVGYTF. CDR3 coding DNA: TGTGCCAGCTCCACTGACAGAAGCTGGGTGGGCTACACCTTC.

On this clonotype: A far larger clone is one nucleotide away, so this likely arose from a read error. The chain combines TRBV4-2 with TRBJ2-1, with 9 bases that match TRBD2. This CDR3 has 15 residues. Germline CDR1 and CDR2: LGHNA and YNFKEQ. The CDR3 region is CVSRPGTSRNNEQFF. The CDR3 bases are TGTGTCAGCAGGCCCGGGACTAGCAGAAACAATGAGCAGTTCTTC.

The sample holds many counts of this clonotype. Here the CDR3 reads CASSLASPPLHF. The CDR3 DNA is TGTGCCAGCAGCTTAGCTTCGCCACCCCTCCACTTT. The chain links TRBV7-2 to TRBJ1-6, with no clear D. V was pared by 0 bases and J by 11 bases, with 5 bases between. This CDR3 contains 12 residues. CDR1 and CDR2 from the germline V gene are SGHTA and FQGNSA.